What follows describes a single T cell receptor (beta chain). The data belong to a study of blood T cell repertoires in COVID-19. Whole-study context: Acute and convalescent COVID-19 samples came from the United States, Italy and Spain. PBMCs, B-cell-depleted T cells, or T cells provided the cDNA or gDNA that made up the material.

This table comes from immunoSEQ multiplex PCR, and its TCRdb copy is limited to in-frame clones, with some not included. The sample records 250,000 or so clones, about nine tenths being singletons. V lost 6 bases, J lost 4 bases, and 12 bases stayed unmatched. CDR3 length: 16 residues. Germline V gene lookup returns CDR1 LNHDA and CDR2 SQIVND (reference sequence). The receptor's source is a woman aged 55-75 years with acute or convalescent COVID-19. Sequenced sample: peripheral blood. This chain links TRBV19 with TRBJ1-5; TRBD1 aligns across 7 bases. The CDR3 DNA reads TGTGCCAGTAGCCCTTATTCGACAGGGTGGAATCAGCCCCAGCATTTT. The encoded protein is CASSPYSTGWNQPQHF.